This T cell receptor beta chain was identified in a study of blood T cell repertoires in COVID-19. The wider study: Acute and convalescent COVID-19 samples came from the United States, Italy and Spain.

V gave up 0 bases and J gave up 8 bases; unmatched junction bases: 8. Germline loops: CDR1 ENHRY, CDR2 SYGVKD. This CDR3 is built from 16 residues. The protocol was immunoSEQ multiplex PCR, while the TCRdb copy is restricted to in-frame clones and leaves out a portion. There are about 73,000 clones in the sample; over 80% occur only once, and roughly 2.5% lies in the top ten. This clonotype was obtained from an elderly man with active or convalescent COVID-19. The V gene is TRBV10-3, the J gene TRBJ1-5; 9 bases are a match to TRBD1. Specimen: peripheral blood. The CDR3 sequence: CAISESITGGMKPQHF. Here the CDR3 DNA reads TGTGCCATCAGTGAGTCTATTACAGGGGGCATGAAGCCCCAGCATTTT.